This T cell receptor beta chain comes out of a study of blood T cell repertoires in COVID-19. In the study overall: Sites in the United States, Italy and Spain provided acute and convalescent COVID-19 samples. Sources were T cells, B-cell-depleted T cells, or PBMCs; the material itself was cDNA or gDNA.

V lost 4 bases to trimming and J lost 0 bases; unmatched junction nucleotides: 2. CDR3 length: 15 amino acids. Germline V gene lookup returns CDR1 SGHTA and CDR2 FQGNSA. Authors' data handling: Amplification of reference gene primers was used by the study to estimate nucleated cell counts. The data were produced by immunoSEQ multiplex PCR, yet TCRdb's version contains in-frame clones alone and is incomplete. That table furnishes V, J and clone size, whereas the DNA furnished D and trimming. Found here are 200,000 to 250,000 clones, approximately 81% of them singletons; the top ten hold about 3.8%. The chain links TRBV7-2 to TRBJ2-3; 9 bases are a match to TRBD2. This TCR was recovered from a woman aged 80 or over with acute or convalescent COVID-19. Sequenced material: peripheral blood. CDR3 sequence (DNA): TGTGCCAGCAGCTGGGCGGGGGGGAGCACAGATACGCAGTATTTT. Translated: CASSWAGGSTDTQYF.